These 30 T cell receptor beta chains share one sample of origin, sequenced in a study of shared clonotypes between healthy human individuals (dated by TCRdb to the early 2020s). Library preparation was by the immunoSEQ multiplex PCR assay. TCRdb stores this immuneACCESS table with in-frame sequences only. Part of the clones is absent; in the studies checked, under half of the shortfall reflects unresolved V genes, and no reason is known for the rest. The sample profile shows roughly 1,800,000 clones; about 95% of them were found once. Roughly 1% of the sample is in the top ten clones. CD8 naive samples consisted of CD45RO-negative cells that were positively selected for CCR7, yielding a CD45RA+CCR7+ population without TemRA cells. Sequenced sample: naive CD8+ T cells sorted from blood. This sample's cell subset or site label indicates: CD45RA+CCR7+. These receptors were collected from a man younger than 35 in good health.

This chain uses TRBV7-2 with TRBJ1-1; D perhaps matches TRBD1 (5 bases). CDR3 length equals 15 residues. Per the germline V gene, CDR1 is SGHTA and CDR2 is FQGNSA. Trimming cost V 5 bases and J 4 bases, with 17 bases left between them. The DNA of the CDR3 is TGTGCCAGCAGCCATGGGGGGGTTGGAACCACTGAAGCTTTCTTT. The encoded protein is CASSHGGVGTTEAFF.

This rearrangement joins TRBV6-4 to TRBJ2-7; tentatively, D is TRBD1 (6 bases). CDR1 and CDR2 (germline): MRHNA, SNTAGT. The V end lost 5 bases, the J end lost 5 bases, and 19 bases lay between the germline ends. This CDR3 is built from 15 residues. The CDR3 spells CASSSIPAAGDEQYF. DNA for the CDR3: TGTGCCAGCAGTTCGATCCCCGCCGCAGGGGACGAGCAGTACTTC.

The CDR3 here is CASSETSGLRNQPQHF. In DNA form, the CDR3 reads TGTGCCAGCAGTGAAACGTCAGGTCTGAGGAATCAGCCCCAGCATTTT. The J gene is TRBJ1-5, the V gene TRBV2; D unclear. V was clipped by 2 bases and J by 4 bases, with 15 bases between them. CDR3 length equals 16 residues. The germline V gene encodes CDR1 SNHLY and CDR2 FYNNEI.

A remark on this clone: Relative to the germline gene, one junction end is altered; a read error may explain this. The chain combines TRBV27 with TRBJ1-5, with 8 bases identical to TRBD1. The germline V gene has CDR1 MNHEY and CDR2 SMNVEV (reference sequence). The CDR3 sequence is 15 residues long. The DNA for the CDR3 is TGTGCCAGCAGTCTATCGACAGGGGCTAATCAGCCCCAGCATTTT. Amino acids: CASSLSTGANQPQHF.

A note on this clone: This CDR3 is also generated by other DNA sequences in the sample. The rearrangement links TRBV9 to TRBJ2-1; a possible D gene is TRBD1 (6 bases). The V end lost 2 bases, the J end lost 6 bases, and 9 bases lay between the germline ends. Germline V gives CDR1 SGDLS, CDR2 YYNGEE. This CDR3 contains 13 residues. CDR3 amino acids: CASSVGGSNEQFF. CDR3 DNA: TGTGCCAGCAGCGTTGGGGGCTCCAATGAGCAGTTCTTC.

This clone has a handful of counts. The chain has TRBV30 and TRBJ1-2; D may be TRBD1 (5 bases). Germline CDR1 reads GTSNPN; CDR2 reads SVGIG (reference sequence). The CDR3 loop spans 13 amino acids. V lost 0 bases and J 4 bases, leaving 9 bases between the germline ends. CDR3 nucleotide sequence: TGTGCCTGGAGTGTAGTCAGGGCCTATGGCTACACCTTC. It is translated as CAWSVVRAYGYTF.

The CDR3 loop reads CASTGGAQAFF. The CDR3 DNA is TGTGCCAGCACAGGTGGGGCCCAAGCTTTCTTT. V usage is TRBV5-6 and J usage is TRBJ1-1, with a tentative D call TRBD1 (5 bases). The CDR3 is 11 amino acids. CDR1 SGHDT and CDR2 YYEEEE come from the germline V gene. Trimming cost V 6 bases and J 9 bases, with 12 bases left between them.

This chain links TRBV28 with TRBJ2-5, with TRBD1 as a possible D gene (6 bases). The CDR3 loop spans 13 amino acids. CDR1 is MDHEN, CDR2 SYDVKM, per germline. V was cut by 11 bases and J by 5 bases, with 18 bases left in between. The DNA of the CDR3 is TGTGCCTGCGCTCGCTCAGGGGTCGAGACCCAGTACTTC. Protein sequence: CACARSGVETQYF.

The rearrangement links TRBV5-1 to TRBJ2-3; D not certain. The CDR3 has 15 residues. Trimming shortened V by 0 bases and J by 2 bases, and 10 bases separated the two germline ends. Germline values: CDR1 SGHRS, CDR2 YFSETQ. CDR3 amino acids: CASSLALRSTDTQYF. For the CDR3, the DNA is TGCGCCAGCAGCTTGGCCTTGCGGTCCACAGATACGCAGTATTTT.

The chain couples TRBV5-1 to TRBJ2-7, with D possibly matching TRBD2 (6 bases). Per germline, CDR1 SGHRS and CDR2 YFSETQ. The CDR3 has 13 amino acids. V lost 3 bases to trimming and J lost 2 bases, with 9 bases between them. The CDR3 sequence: CASSYGGAYEQYF. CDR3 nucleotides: TGCGCCAGCAGCTACGGCGGGGCCTACGAGCAGTACTTC.

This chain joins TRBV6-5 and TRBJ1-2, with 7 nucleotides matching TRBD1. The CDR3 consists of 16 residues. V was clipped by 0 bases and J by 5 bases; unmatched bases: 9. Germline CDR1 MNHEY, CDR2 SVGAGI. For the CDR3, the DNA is TGTGCCAGCAGTTACTCCGCCGGACAGGCCCATTATGGCTACACCTTC. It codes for CASSYSAGQAHYGYTF.

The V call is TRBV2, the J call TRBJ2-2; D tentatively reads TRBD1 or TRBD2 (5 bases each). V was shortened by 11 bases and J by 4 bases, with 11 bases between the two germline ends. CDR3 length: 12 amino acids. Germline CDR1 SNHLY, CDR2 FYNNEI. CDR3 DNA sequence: TGTGCCCAACGAGGGGTCACCGGGGAGCTGTTTTTT. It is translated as CAQRGVTGELFF.

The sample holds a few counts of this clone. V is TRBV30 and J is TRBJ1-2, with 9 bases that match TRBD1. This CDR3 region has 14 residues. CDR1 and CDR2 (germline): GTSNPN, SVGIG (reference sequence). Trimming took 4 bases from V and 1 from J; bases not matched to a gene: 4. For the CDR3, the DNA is TGTGCCTGGATTTGGACAGGGGATAACTATGGCTACACCTTC. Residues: CAWIWTGDNYGYTF.

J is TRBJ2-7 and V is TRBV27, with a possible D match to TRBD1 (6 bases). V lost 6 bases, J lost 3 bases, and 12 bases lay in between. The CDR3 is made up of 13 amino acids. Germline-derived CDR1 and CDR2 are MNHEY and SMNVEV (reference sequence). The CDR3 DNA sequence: TGTGCCAGCAGCCTGGGGGCGATCTACGAGCAGTACTTC. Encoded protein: CASSLGAIYEQYF.

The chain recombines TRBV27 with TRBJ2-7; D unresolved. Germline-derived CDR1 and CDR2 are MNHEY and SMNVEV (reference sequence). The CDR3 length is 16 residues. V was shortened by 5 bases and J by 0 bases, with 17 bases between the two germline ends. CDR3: CASSPSVGGRSYEQYF. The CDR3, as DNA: TGTGCCAGCAGTCCCTCAGTGGGCGGTCGCTCCTACGAGCAGTACTTC.

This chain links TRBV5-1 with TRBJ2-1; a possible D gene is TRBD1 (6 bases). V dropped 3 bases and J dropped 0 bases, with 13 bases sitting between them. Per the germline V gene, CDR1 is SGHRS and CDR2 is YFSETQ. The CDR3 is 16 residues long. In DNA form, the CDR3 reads TGCGCCAGCAGCTGGGACACCCAGAGCTCCTACAATGAGCAGTTCTTC. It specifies CASSWDTQSSYNEQFF.

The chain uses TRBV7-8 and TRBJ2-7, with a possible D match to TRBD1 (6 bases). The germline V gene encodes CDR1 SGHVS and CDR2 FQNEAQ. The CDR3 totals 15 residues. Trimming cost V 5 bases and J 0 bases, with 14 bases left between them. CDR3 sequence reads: CASSTNRVNSYEQYF. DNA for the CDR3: TGTGCCAGCAGCACCAACAGGGTAAACTCCTACGAGCAGTACTTC.

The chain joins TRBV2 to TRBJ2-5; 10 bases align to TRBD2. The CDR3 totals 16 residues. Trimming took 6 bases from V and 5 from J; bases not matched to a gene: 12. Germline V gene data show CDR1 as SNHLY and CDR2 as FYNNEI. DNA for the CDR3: TGTGCCAGCAGGCTAGCGGGAGAAATGTGGCGGGAGACCCAGTACTTC. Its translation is CASRLAGEMWRETQYF.

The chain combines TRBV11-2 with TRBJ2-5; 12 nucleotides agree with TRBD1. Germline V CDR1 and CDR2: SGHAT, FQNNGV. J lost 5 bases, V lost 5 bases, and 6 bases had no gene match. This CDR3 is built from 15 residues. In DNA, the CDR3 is TGTGCCAGCAGCATCCGGGACAGGGGGCATGAGACCCAGTACTTC. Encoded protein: CASSIRDRGHETQYF.

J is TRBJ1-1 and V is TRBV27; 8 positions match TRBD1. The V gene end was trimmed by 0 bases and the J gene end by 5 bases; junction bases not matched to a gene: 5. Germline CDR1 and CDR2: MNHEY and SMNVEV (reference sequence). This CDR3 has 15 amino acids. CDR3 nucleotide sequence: TGTGCCAGCAGTTTATCTGGACAGGGTCGGACTGAAGCTTTCTTT. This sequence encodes CASSLSGQGRTEAFF.

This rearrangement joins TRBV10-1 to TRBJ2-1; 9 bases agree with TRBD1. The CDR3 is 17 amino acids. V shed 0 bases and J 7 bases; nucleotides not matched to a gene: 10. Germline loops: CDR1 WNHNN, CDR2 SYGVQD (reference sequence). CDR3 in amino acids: CASSESGQGLLLNEQFF. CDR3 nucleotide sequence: TGCGCCAGCAGTGAGTCGGGACAGGGTTTGCTATTGAATGAGCAGTTCTTC.

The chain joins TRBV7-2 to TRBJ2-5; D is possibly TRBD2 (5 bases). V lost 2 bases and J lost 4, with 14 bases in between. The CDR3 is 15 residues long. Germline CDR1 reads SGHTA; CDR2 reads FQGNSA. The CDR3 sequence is CASSLLSRSGETQYF. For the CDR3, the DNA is TGTGCCAGCAGCTTATTATCGCGAAGCGGAGAGACCCAGTACTTC.

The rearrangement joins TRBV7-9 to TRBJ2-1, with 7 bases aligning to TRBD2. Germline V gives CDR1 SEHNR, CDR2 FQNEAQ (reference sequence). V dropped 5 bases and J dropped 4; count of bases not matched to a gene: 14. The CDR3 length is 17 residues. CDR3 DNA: TGTGCCAGCAGCATTAGGGCAGGGTCTAGCGGTTACAATGAGCAGTTCTTC. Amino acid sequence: CASSIRAGSSGYNEQFF.

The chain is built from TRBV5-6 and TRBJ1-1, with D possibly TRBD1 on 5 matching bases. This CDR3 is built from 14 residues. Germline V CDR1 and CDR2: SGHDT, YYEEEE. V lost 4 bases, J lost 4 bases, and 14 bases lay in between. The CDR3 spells CASSLQQDLTEAFF. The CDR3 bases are TGTGCCAGCAGCCTGCAACAGGACCTCACTGAAGCTTTCTTT.

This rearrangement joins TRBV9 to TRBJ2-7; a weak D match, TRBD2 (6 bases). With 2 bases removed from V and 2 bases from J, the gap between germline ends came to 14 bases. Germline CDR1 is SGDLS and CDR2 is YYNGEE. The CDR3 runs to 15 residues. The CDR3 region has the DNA TGTGCCAGCAGCGTTGACCGGGACTCCACCTACGAGCAGTACTTC. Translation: CASSVDRDSTYEQYF.

CDR3 protein: CASSLRQGHADQETQYF. The CDR3 DNA follows: TGTGCCAGCAGCCTTCGACAGGGCCATGCGGACCAAGAGACCCAGTACTTC. This rearrangement joins TRBV7-6 to TRBJ2-5; 7 bases align to TRBD1. The V segment lost 5 bases and the J segment 0 bases; nucleotides outside the gene matches: 12. The CDR3 has 17 residues. Looked up from germline, CDR1 is SGHVS and CDR2 is FNYEAQ.

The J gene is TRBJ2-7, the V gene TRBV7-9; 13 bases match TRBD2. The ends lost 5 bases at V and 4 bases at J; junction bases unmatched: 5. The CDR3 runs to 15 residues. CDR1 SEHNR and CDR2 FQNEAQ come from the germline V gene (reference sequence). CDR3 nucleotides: TGTGCCAGCAGCCAGGGACTAGCGGGGTTTTACGAGCAGTACTTC. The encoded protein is CASSQGLAGFYEQYF.

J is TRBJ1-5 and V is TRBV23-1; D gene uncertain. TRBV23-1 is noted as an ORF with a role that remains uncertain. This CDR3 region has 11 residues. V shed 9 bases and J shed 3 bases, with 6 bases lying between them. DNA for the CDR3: TGCGCCAGGGATTTCAATCAGCCCCAGCATTTT. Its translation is CARDFNQPQHF.

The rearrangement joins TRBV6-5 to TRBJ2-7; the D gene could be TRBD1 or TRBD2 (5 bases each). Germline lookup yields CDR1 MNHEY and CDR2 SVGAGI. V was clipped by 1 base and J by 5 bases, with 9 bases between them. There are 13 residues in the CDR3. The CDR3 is CASSYFGGNEQYF. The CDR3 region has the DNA TGTGCCAGCAGTTACTTTGGGGGAAACGAGCAGTACTTC.

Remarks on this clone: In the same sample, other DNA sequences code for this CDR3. CDR3 bases: TGCGCCAGCAGCCAAGTAGCATACAATGAGCAGTTCTTC. It codes for CASSQVAYNEQFF. The chain has TRBV4-1 and TRBJ2-1; no clear D. The CDR3 covers 13 residues. The V and J ends lost 1 base and 4 bases respectively, with 5 bases between them. CDR1 and CDR2 from the germline V gene are MGHRA and YSYEKL.